This entry lists 25 T cell receptor beta chains sequenced from one sample in a study of a mutant IDH1 vaccine in newly diagnosed glioma. The assay was immunoSEQ multiplex PCR, and TCRdb's table has in-frame clones only and misses some. The table shows about 55,000 clones, with roughly 80% occurring only once. Their cognate antigens are unknown. The time point was: week 23, last vaccination. Doses comprised 300 ug of mutant IDH1 20-mer peptide each, plus topical imiquimod. The source material was PBMCs, sampled from a glioma patient whose treatment included an IDH1 peptide vaccine. These receptor sequences come from a man aged 35 to 55 with glioma.

CDR3 sequence (DNA): TGTGCCAGCAGTCACACAGGGAGGCGACTTGGCGAGCAGTACTTC. It specifies CASSHTGRRLGEQYF. The J gene is TRBJ2-7, the V gene TRBV6-1; D may be TRBD1 or TRBD2 (6 bases each). V was trimmed by 5 bases and J by 6 bases, leaving 20 bases between them. CDR1 is MNHNS, CDR2 SASEGT, per germline. CDR3 length: 15 residues.

The V gene is TRBV2, the J gene TRBJ2-7; the D is unclear. V was clipped by 7 bases and J by 5 bases, with 12 bases between them. CDR1 and CDR2 (germline): SNHLY, FYNNEI. The CDR3 extends over 12 amino acids. The CDR3 bases are TGTGCCAGCACTACAGTTCGCGACGAGCAGTACTTC. It is translated as CASTTVRDEQYF.

The J gene is TRBJ1-2, the V gene TRBV27, with D possibly being TRBD1 (5 bases). The CDR3 consists of 13 residues. V lost 0 bases to trimming and J lost 8 bases, with 10 bases between them. Looked up from germline, CDR1 is MNHEY and CDR2 is SMNVEV (reference sequence). The CDR3 is CASSLSQGGGYTF. The CDR3 coding sequence is TGTGCCAGCAGTTTATCGCAGGGTGGAGGCTACACCTTC.

V usage is TRBV6-5 and J usage is TRBJ1-4; TRBD1 might be the D (5 bases). This CDR3 is 12 amino acids long. Germline assignment: CDR1 MNHEY and CDR2 SVGAGI. Trimming stripped 8 bases from V and 7 bases from J, with 11 bases between. CDR3 protein: CASGGTGEKLFF. CDR3 bases: TGTGCCAGCGGAGGGACGGGTGAAAAACTGTTTTTT.

The J gene is TRBJ1-3, the V gene TRBV30; TRBD1 is a possible D gene (5 bases). Germline V gene sequence: CDR1 GTSNPN, CDR2 SVGIG (reference sequence). There are 13 residues in the CDR3. V was pared by 7 bases and J by 9 bases, with 19 bases between. DNA of the CDR3: TGTGCCTCGCAGGACCGTAATGGGGCCACCATATATTTT. Its translation is CASQDRNGATIYF.

The CDR3 DNA follows: TGCAGTGCTAGAGAAGGAGCGGGGCAGTTCTTC. It yields the protein CSAREGAGQFF. The rearrangement uses TRBV20-1 and TRBJ2-1, with D possibly matching TRBD2 (6 bases). The ends were cut back, 0 bases at V and 12 bases at J, with 9 bases in the middle. Germline assignment: CDR1 DFQATT and CDR2 SNEGSKA (reference sequence). The CDR3 has 11 amino acids.

This clone has at least ten counts. The chain carries TRBV6-1 and TRBJ1-3, with 7 bases lining up with TRBD1. With 3 bases clipped from V and 5 bases from J, the junction kept 1 base outside the gene matches. CDR3 length: 13 amino acids. The V gene's germline CDR1 is MNHNS and CDR2 SASEGT. The CDR3: CASSEGQRNTIYF. CDR3 in DNA: TGTGCCAGCAGTGAGGGACAGAGAAACACCATATATTTT.

This clone has more than one count but fewer than ten. J is TRBJ1-2 and V is TRBV5-1; the D is unclear. Germline values: CDR1 SGHRS, CDR2 YFSETQ. V gave up 0 bases and J gave up 2 bases, with 14 bases separating them. The CDR3 totals 16 residues. This CDR3 is CASSLGVRGANYGYTF. CDR3 DNA: TGCGCCAGCAGCTTGGGGGTGAGAGGAGCCAACTATGGCTACACCTTC.

The chain recombines TRBV30 with TRBJ2-2, with 8 positions matching TRBD2. V lost 0 bases and J lost 5; bases outside the gene matches: 8. Germline-derived CDR1 and CDR2 are GTSNPN and SVGIG (reference sequence). The CDR3 is made up of 16 amino acids. DNA of the CDR3: TGTGCCTGGAGTGTGGTTAGAAGCGGGGGAACCGGGGAGCTGTTTTTT. Protein: CAWSVVRSGGTGELFF.

The chain combines TRBV7-9 with TRBJ1-1, with a weak D call TRBD1 (5 bases). The V and J ends lost 4 bases and 7 bases respectively, with 16 bases between them. This CDR3 has 14 residues. CDR1 and CDR2 (germline): SEHNR, FQNEAQ (reference sequence). The CDR3 sequence is CASSSKSGLGEAFF. In DNA form, the CDR3 reads TGTGCCAGCAGCTCCAAGTCGGGGCTTGGTGAAGCTTTCTTT.

The chain carries TRBV27 and TRBJ1-2, with a possible D match to TRBD1 (5 bases). CDR1 and CDR2 from the germline V gene are MNHEY and SMNVEV (reference sequence). V lost 5 bases and J lost 6, with 13 bases in between. The length of the CDR3 is 13 residues. CDR3 sequence: CASSLSRVDGYTF. Here the CDR3 DNA reads TGTGCCAGCAGTCTCTCCAGGGTTGATGGCTACACCTTC.

This rearrangement joins TRBV9 to TRBJ2-3; D unclear. Trimming stripped 0 bases from V and 4 bases from J, with 9 bases between. The CDR3 has 14 residues. Germline CDR1 SGDLS, CDR2 YYNGEE. The chain's CDR3 is CASSVVGGADTQYF. Here the CDR3 DNA reads TGTGCCAGCAGCGTAGTGGGCGGAGCAGATACGCAGTATTTT.

The DNA for the CDR3 is TGTGCCAGCAGTGTGGGGACAGGGGGCCCTGGAAACACCATATATTTT. This codes for CASSVGTGGPGNTIYF. The J gene is TRBJ1-3, the V gene TRBV2, with 12 bases that match TRBD1. Trimming at V came to 4 bases and at J to 2 bases, leaving 3 bases not matched to a gene. Germline loops: CDR1 SNHLY, CDR2 FYNNEI. The CDR3 sequence is 16 residues long.

The chain has TRBV5-1 and TRBJ2-2; no reliable D call. Germline assignment: CDR1 SGHRS and CDR2 YFSETQ. This CDR3 has 16 amino acids. The germline V and J ends were trimmed by 0 bases and 4 bases, with 13 bases remaining between them. The CDR3 spells CASSLEGRLGTGELFF. As DNA, the CDR3 is TGCGCCAGCAGCTTGGAGGGCAGACTTGGCACCGGGGAGCTGTTTTTT.

Only one count was recorded for this clone. The J gene is TRBJ1-2, the V gene TRBV29-1; the D gene is possibly TRBD1 (5 bases). The CDR3 consists of 13 residues. Germline CDR1 SQVTM, CDR2 ANQGSEA. V was clipped by 6 bases and J by 3 bases, with 14 bases between them. The CDR3 nucleotides are TGCAGCGTCACGCCCGGGACGGACTATGGCTACACCTTC. It is translated as CSVTPGTDYGYTF. The whole variable domain, filled in from reference TRBV29-1 and TRBJ1-2, reads SAVISQKPSRDICQRGTSLTIQCQVDSQVTMMFWYRQQPGQSLTLIATANQGSEATYESGFVIDKFPISRPNLTFSTLTVSNMSPEDSSIYLCSVTPGTDYGYTFGSGTRLTVV.

The chain uses TRBV6-1 and TRBJ2-4; D is possibly TRBD2 (6 bases). Looked up from germline, CDR1 is MNHNS and CDR2 is SASEGT. The CDR3 is 15 residues long. Trimming took off 6 bases at V and 3 bases at J, with 15 bases between the two ends. The CDR3 DNA is TGTGCCAGCAGCTGGGAGGAATGGAGCAAAAACATTCAGTACTTC. It yields the protein CASSWEEWSKNIQYF.

The chain recombines TRBV4-2 with TRBJ2-1, with D possibly being TRBD1 (5 bases). The CDR3 runs 17 residues. V shed 0 bases and J shed 7 bases, with 19 bases lying between them. The V gene's germline CDR1 is LGHNA and CDR2 YNFKEQ. The CDR3 nucleotides are TGTGCCAGCAGCCAAGAAGCTGCAGGGTCGCTCTTTAATGAGCAGTTCTTC. Translation: CASSQEAAGSLFNEQFF.

CDR3 sequence reads: CASSLGRGYSNQPQHF. Written as DNA, the CDR3 is TGTGCCAGCAGCTTGGGTAGGGGGTATAGCAATCAGCCCCAGCATTTT. The chain links TRBV5-6 to TRBJ1-5; a possible D gene is TRBD1 (6 bases). The germline V gene has CDR1 SGHDT and CDR2 YYEEEE. V lost 0 bases and J 0 bases, leaving 10 bases between the germline ends. This CDR3 has 16 amino acids.

V is TRBV19 and J is TRBJ1-3; D unresolved. Germline V CDR1 and CDR2: LNHDA, SQIVND (reference sequence). The germline V and J ends were trimmed by 5 bases and 1 base, with 12 bases remaining between them. CDR3 length equals 15 residues. In DNA form, the CDR3 reads TGTGCCAGTAGTTTGCACAGCGCTTCTGGAAACACCATATATTTT. This translates into CASSLHSASGNTIYF.

J is TRBJ1-6 and V is TRBV6-6, with D possibly TRBD1 on 5 matching bases. CDR1 and CDR2 (germline): MNHNY, SVGAGI (reference sequence). Trimming shortened V by 6 bases and J by 7 bases, and 16 bases separated the two germline ends. This CDR3 contains 15 residues. CDR3 loop: CASSRTPESNSPLHF. CDR3 bases: TGTGCCAGCAGCCGGACACCCGAATCGAATTCACCCCTCCACTTT.

V usage is TRBV19 and J usage is TRBJ2-2, with D possibly being TRBD1 or TRBD2 (6 bases each). This CDR3 comprises 13 residues. Per the germline V gene, CDR1 is LNHDA and CDR2 is SQIVND (reference sequence). V was pared by 7 bases and J by 4 bases, with 10 bases between. CDR3 DNA sequence: TGTGCCAGTACAGGGGAGGTCACCGGGGAGCTGTTTTTT. As protein: CASTGEVTGELFF.

This clone was found once. Other DNA sequences in this sample translate to the same CDR3. J is TRBJ1-4 and V is TRBV5-6; 8 bases agree with TRBD1. The germline V gene has CDR1 SGHDT and CDR2 YYEEEE. CDR3 size: 14 residues. Trimming cost V 4 bases and J 8 bases; bases outside gene matches: 7. Here the CDR3 DNA reads TGTGCCAGCAGCCGGACAGGGTCTGGCGAAAAACTGTTTTTT. Amino acid sequence: CASSRTGSGEKLFF.

This chain joins TRBV15 and TRBJ1-2, with 7 bases aligning to TRBD1. CDR3 length: 15 amino acids. Per germline, CDR1 LNHNV and CDR2 YYDKDF (reference sequence). With V trimmed by 0 bases and J by 3 bases, 4 bases remained unmatched. The CDR3 reads CATSRELTGDYGYTF. The DNA of the CDR3 is TGTGCCACCAGCAGAGAGCTTACAGGGGACTATGGCTACACCTTC.

The chain couples TRBV18 to TRBJ2-5; unclear D gene. Trimming left V 5 bases short and J 5 bases short, with 12 bases between. The germline V gene has CDR1 KGHSH and CDR2 LQKENI. The CDR3 contains 13 residues. The CDR3 region has the DNA TGTGCCAGCTCAAGTCGAAGGTCCGAGACCCAGTACTTC. It codes for CASSSRRSETQYF. Complete variable domain (other parts from reference TRBV18 and TRBJ2-5): NAGVMQNPRHLVRRRGQEARLRCSPMKGHSHVYWYRQLPEEGLKFMVYLQKENIIDESGMPKERFSAEFPKEGPSILRIQQVVRGDSAAYFCASSSRRSETQYFGPGTRLLVL.

The genes are TRBV6-5 and TRBJ1-1, with TRBD1 matching over 7 bases. With 5 bases clipped from V and 1 base from J, the junction kept 4 bases outside the gene matches. This CDR3 comprises 14 residues. From germline, CDR1 is MNHEY and CDR2 SVGAGI. Written as DNA, the CDR3 is TGTGCCAGCAGTAGGGGACAGCGGAACACTGAAGCTTTCTTT. Translation gives CASSRGQRNTEAFF.